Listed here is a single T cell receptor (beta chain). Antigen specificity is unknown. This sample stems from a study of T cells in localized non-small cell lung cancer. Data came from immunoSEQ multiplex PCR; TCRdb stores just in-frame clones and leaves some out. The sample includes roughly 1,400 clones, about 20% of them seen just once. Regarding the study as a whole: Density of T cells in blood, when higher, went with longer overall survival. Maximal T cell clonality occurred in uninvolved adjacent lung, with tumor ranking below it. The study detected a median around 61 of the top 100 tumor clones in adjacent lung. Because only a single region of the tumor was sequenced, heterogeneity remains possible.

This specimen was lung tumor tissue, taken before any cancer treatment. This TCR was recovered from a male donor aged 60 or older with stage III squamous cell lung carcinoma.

In nucleotides, the CDR3 is TGTGCCAGCAGTTACGCGTTACCCCGCACAGATACGCAGTATTTT. Amino acid sequence: CASSYALPRTDTQYF. The J gene is TRBJ2-3, the V gene TRBV6-8, with D hard to call. Trimming left V 2 bases short and J 1 base short, with 10 bases between. Germline lookup yields CDR1 MNHGY and CDR2 SAAAGT. This CDR3 is 15 amino acids long.